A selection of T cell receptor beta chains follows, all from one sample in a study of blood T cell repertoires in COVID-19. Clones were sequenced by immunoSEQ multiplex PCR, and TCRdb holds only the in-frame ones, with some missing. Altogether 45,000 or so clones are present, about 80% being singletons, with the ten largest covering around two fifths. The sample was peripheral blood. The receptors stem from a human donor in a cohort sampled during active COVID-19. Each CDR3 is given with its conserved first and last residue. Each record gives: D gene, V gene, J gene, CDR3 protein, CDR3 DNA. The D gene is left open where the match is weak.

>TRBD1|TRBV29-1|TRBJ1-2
CSVQQGARYGYTF
TGCAGCGTCCAACAGGGGGCTCGCTATGGCTACACCTTC
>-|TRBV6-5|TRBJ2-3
CASRKQGTGTDTQYF
TGTGCCAGCAGAAAACAGGGAACGGGCACAGATACGCAGTATTTT
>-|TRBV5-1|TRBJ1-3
CASSPSQGLSGNTIYF
TGCGCCAGCAGCCCCTCACAGGGCCTCTCTGGAAACACCATATATTTT
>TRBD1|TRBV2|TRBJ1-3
CASSGTGGPGNTIYF
TGTGCCAGCAGCGGGACAGGGGGCCCCGGAAACACCATATATTTT
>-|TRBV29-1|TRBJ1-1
CSVAGQMNTEAFF
TGCAGCGTTGCGGGTCAGATGAACACTGAAGCTTTCTTT
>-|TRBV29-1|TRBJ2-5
CSVGRVRLGGGGETQYF
TGCAGCGTTGGCAGAGTCAGGTTGGGAGGGGGAGGAGAGACCCAGTACTTC
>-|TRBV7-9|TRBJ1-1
CASSRGGGNTEAFF
TGTGCCAGCAGCCGAGGAGGTGGGAACACTGAAGCTTTCTTT
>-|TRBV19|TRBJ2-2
CAAAGGPGTGELFF
TGTGCCGCCGCAGGGGGGCCAGGCACCGGGGAGCTGTTTTTT
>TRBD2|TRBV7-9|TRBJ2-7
CASGSSGGTYEQYF
TGTGCCAGCGGATCTAGCGGGGGAACCTACGAGCAGTACTTC
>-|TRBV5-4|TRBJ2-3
CASSLVVGGATDTQYF
TGTGCCAGCAGCTTGGTAGTAGGGGGTGCCACAGATACGCAGTATTTT
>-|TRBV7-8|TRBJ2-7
CASSKTGPGDEQYF
TGTGCCAGCAGCAAAACAGGTCCGGGCGACGAGCAGTACTTC
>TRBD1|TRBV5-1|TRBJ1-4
CASSSGQGREKLFF
TGCGCCAGCAGCTCGGGACAGGGGAGAGAAAAACTGTTTTTT
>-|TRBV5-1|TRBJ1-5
CASSLYAGSNQPQHF
TGCGCCAGCAGCTTGTACGCAGGGTCAAATCAGCCCCAGCATTTT
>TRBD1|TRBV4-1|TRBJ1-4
CASSQGSTGGLGTNEKLFF
TGCGCCAGCAGCCAAGGCTCGACAGGGGGCCTTGGAACTAATGAAAAACTGTTTTTT
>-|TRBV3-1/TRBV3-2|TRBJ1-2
CASSQSPGDGYTF
TGTGCCAGCAGCCAAAGCCCAGGGGATGGCTACACCTTC
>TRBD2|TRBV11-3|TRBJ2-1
CASGLGGYNEQFF
TGTGCCAGCGGTCTGGGAGGGTACAATGAGCAGTTCTTC
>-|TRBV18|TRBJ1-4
CASSPPDSSNEKLFF
TGTGCCAGCTCACCACCAGACAGCTCTAATGAAAAACTGTTTTTT
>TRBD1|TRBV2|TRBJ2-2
CASSEASEQGLDTGELFF
TGTGCCAGCAGTGAAGCGTCAGAACAGGGGTTAGACACCGGGGAGCTGTTTTTT
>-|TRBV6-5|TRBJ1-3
CASSYDTGINTIYF
TGTGCCAGCAGTTACGACACGGGGATAAACACCATATATTTT
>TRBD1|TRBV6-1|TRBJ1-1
CASSQGQVVEAFF
TGTGCCAGCAGTCAGGGACAGGTGGTTGAAGCTTTCTTT